The 5 T cell receptor beta chains listed next were all sequenced from one sample in a study of CD8 T cells in Susac syndrome. Random-hexamer reverse transcription was applied to about 0.45 to 1 ug RNA. TCRdb reprocessed the immunoSEQ multiplex PCR reads via MiXCR and lists one record per CDR3 protein. The profile covers roughly 89,000 distinct CDR3 sequences, with around 96% appearing a single time and more than 0.5% taken by the ten largest. Sequencing was carried out using CD8+ T cells from PBMCs. The source of these receptors is a human donor with Susac syndrome.

The chain recombines TRBV30 with TRBJ1-5, with D possibly TRBD1 on 5 matching bases. The V and J ends lost 3 bases and 7 bases respectively, with 13 bases between them. The CDR3 covers 13 residues. Germline lookup yields CDR1 GTSNPN and CDR2 SVGIG (reference sequence). CDR3 residues: CAWRSGGGQPQHF. The CDR3, as DNA: TGTGCCTGGAGGTCTGGGGGAGGCCAGCCCCAGCATTTT.

The chain uses TRBV11-2 and TRBJ2-5; D is unclear. Trimming left V 4 bases short and J 0 bases short, with 12 bases between. Germline V gene sequence: CDR1 SGHAT, CDR2 FQNNGV. The CDR3 is made up of 15 amino acids. In DNA form, the CDR3 reads TGTGCCAGCAGCTCCGAGGTATCGTACCAAGAGACCCAGTACTTC. This translates into CASSSEVSYQETQYF.

DNA for the CDR3: TGTGCCAGTTCTACGAACACCGGGGAGCTGTTTTTT. This sequence encodes CASSTNTGELFF. This sequence joins TRBV6-2 or TRBV6-3 and TRBJ2-2; D is unresolved. The CDR3 has 12 residues. Germline V gene lookup returns CDR1 MNHEY and CDR2 SVGEGT. V dropped 9 bases and J dropped 0 bases, with 5 bases sitting between them.

The rearrangement uses TRBV20-1 and TRBJ2-5; 8 positions match TRBD1. The CDR3 contains 15 residues. The V and J ends lost 0 bases and 4 bases, in that order; junction bases with no gene match: 7. Germline lookup yields CDR1 DFQATT and CDR2 SNEGSKA (reference sequence). The CDR3 bases are TGCAGTGCTAGAGATCTACAGGGGGGAAGAGAGACCCAGTACTTC. Its translation: CSARDLQGGRETQYF.

The gene calls are TRBV28 and TRBJ1-4; D gene uncertain. Trimming pared 0 bases from V and 0 bases from J, leaving 8 bases between. The length of the CDR3 is 16 residues. CDR1 MDHEN and CDR2 SYDVKM come from the germline V gene. The CDR3 spells CASSLWRHATNEKLFF. The DNA for the CDR3 is TGTGCCAGCAGTTTATGGAGACATGCAACTAATGAAAAACTGTTTTTT.